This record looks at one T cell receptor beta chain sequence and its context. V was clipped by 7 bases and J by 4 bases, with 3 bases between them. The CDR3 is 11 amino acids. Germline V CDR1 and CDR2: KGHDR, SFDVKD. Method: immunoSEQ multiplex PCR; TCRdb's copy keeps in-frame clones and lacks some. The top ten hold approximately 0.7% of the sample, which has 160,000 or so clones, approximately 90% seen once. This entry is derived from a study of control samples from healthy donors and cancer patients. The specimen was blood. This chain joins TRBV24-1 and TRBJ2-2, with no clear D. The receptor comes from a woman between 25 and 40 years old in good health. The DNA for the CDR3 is TGTGCCACCAGCCGCACCGGGGAGCTGTTTTTT. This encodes CATSRTGELFF.